This paragraph reports one T cell receptor (beta chain). Its antigen is undetermined. Sorting of CD4+ and CD8+ T cells was performed on PBMCs. V was clipped by 1 base and J by 7 bases, with 8 bases between them. Germline V gene data show CDR1 as GTSNPN and CDR2 as SVGIG (reference sequence). This CDR3 is 12 amino acids long. The sample originates from a study of CD8+ T cells in alopecia areata. Following extraction, RNA underwent reverse transcription to cDNA, which served as the sequencing template. This table comes from immunoSEQ multiplex PCR, and its TCRdb copy is limited to in-frame clones, with some not included. The data hold 110,000 or so clones, with 55% to 80% observed a single time. Overall study findings and caveats: The study found TCR sharing across patients less clear than in mice, possibly for HLA reasons. Sequence data from scalp samples additionally include resident alphabeta T cells of normal skin. Clonality exceeded that of normal scalp in lesional scalp, most notably in alopecia totalis/universalis.

The chain links TRBV30 to TRBJ1-3; D gene uncertain. The receptor's source is a human donor in good health. The sample was CD4+ T cells sorted from blood. The CDR3 DNA sequence: TGTGCCTGGAGTGGAGGTAGTAACACCATATATTTT. As protein: CAWSGGSNTIYF.